These 18 T cell receptor beta chains share one sample of origin, sequenced in a study of T cells after yellow fever vaccination. TCRdb independently ran MiXCR on the 5' RACE reads; one entry per CDR3 protein. The sample consists of 300,000 or so distinct CDR3 sequences, 10% to 15% of them appearing once. The sequences come from CD4+ T cells sorted from PBMCs, collected 45 days after the yellow fever booster vaccination. These receptors came from a man between 25 and 39 years old who received the YFV17D yellow fever vaccine.

The chain couples TRBV7-3 to TRBJ2-7, with D possibly being TRBD1 (6 bases). The CDR3 contains 15 residues. From germline, CDR1 is SGHTA and CDR2 FQGTGA. V was shortened by 1 base and J by 6 bases, with 16 bases between the two germline ends. CDR3 in amino acids: CASSLNGAGVGEQYF. CDR3 coding DNA: TGTGCCAGCAGCTTAAACGGGGCAGGGGTTGGCGAGCAGTACTTC.

J is TRBJ2-5 and V is TRBV4-2; a weak D match, TRBD2 (7 bases). Trimming removed 2 bases from V and 5 bases from J, with 18 bases in between. This CDR3 spans 16 amino acids. The germline V gene has CDR1 LGHNA and CDR2 YNFKEQ. The CDR3 bases are TGTGCCAGCAGCCAACAAGGGGGGGGTTCCCCCGAGACCCAGTACTTC. Its protein is CASSQQGGGSPETQYF.

This clonotype was seen only a few times. The chain links TRBV5-7 to TRBJ2-5; 7 bases map to TRBD1. TRBV5-7 is reported as an ORF; its role is uncertain. Germline trimming cut 4 bases from V and 3 bases from J; bases unmatched to any gene: 12. This CDR3 spans 16 amino acids. CDR3 sequence: CASSQDTGTDKETQYF. For the CDR3, the DNA is TGTGCCAGCAGCCAGGACACCGGGACAGATAAAGAGACCCAGTACTTC.

This clonotype has more than one count but fewer than ten. The CDR3 loop is CASSSPPGTSGRPYNEQFF. CDR3 sequence (DNA): TGTGCCAGCAGCTCGCCGCCCGGGACTAGCGGGAGACCCTACAATGAGCAGTTCTTC. V gene TRBV5-4 combines with J gene TRBJ2-1; 14 positions match TRBD2. The CDR3 is 19 residues long. J gave up 2 bases and V 3 bases, and 10 bases lay outside the gene matches. CDR1 SGHNT and CDR2 YYREEE come from the germline V gene (reference sequence).

This sequence joins TRBV7-2 and TRBJ1-5; D perhaps matches TRBD1 (5 bases). The germline CDR1 and CDR2 sequences are SGHTA and FQGNSA. The CDR3 totals 12 residues. Trimming cost V 4 bases and J 11 bases, with 12 bases left between them. Here the CDR3 DNA reads TGTGCCAGCAGCTACCCGGAAGGGGCCCAGCATTTT. It yields the protein CASSYPEGAQHF.

This rearrangement joins TRBV10-3 to TRBJ2-7; 9 bases align to TRBD1. This CDR3 contains 14 residues. The trim removed 8 bases at V and 6 bases at J, leaving 11 bases unmatched. The germline V gene encodes CDR1 ENHRY and CDR2 SYGVKD. CDR3 DNA sequence: TGTGCCATCTCGGGGGGACAGGGAGGAGGCGAGCAGTACTTC. Protein sequence: CAISGGQGGGEQYF.

CDR3 region: CASSSRTSVSFTDTQYF. CDR3 nucleotides: TGTGCCAGCAGTTCCCGGACTAGCGTCAGTTTCACAGATACGCAGTATTTT. V is TRBV27 and J is TRBJ2-3, with 9 positions matching TRBD2. Germline CDR1 reads MNHEY; CDR2 reads SMNVEV (reference sequence). V was pared by 4 bases and J by 2 bases, with 10 bases of the junction left unmatched. This CDR3 region has 17 residues.

The J gene is TRBJ2-5, the V gene TRBV20-1; 9 nucleotides agree with TRBD2. CDR1 is DFQATT and CDR2 is SNEGSKA in the germline V gene (reference sequence). Trimming at V came to 3 bases and at J to 5 bases, leaving 4 bases not matched to a gene. The CDR3 is made up of 13 amino acids. CDR3 bases: TGCAGTGCTAGGGTAGCGGGAGCGGAGACCCAGTACTTC. It specifies CSARVAGAETQYF.

Here the CDR3 reads CASSLLLDNEQFF. In DNA, the CDR3 is TGTGCCAGCAGTTTGCTGCTAGACAATGAGCAGTTCTTC. This chain joins TRBV28 and TRBJ2-1; no reliable D call. There are 13 residues in the CDR3. V was pared by 3 bases and J by 5 bases, with 8 bases between. Germline CDR1 MDHEN, CDR2 SYDVKM.

V usage is TRBV11-2 and J usage is TRBJ2-4; D is undetermined. The CDR3 covers 13 residues. The germline CDR1 and CDR2 sequences are SGHAT and FQNNGV. The V gene lost 1 base and the J gene lost 8 bases, with 9 bases spanning the gap. The CDR3 loop reads CASSLVKEHIQYF. As DNA, the CDR3 is TGTGCCAGCAGCTTAGTGAAAGAACACATTCAGTACTTC.

The chain is built from TRBV6-1 and TRBJ2-5, with D maybe TRBD1 (5 bases). CDR1 and CDR2 (germline): MNHNS, SASEGT. The CDR3 runs to 16 residues. V was clipped by 2 bases and J by 1 base, with 14 bases between them. CDR3 nucleotides: TGTGCCAGCAGTGAATGGGGCCGCGGTTCCCAAGAGACCCAGTACTTC. Translating gives CASSEWGRGSQETQYF.

The chain combines TRBV7-9 with TRBJ2-1; 13 bases map to TRBD2. V shed 7 bases, J shed 6 bases, and the junction held 6 bases outside the gene matches. Germline V gene sequence: CDR1 SEHNR, CDR2 FQNEAQ (reference sequence). The CDR3 loop spans 15 amino acids. This chain's CDR3 is CASTVGLAGTNEQFF. The CDR3 nucleotides are TGTGCCAGCACCGTGGGACTAGCGGGGACCAATGAGCAGTTCTTC.

This clonotype has more than one count but fewer than ten. The rearrangement uses TRBV5-5 and TRBJ2-1; possible D gene TRBD1, 6 bases. The V and J ends lost 4 bases and 5 bases respectively, with 13 bases between them. The length of the CDR3 is 14 residues. Germline assignment: CDR1 SGHKS and CDR2 YYEKEE (reference sequence). For the CDR3, the DNA is TGTGCCAGCAGCGCAGGGGCCCAGGACAATGAGCAGTTCTTC. Its protein product is CASSAGAQDNEQFF.

The V call is TRBV5-4, the J call TRBJ2-5, with D possibly being TRBD2 (6 bases). Trimming took 1 base from V and 5 from J, leaving 15 bases between them. The CDR3 loop spans 15 amino acids. Looked up from germline, CDR1 is SGHNT and CDR2 is YYREEE (reference sequence). As DNA, the CDR3 is TGTGCCAGCAGCTTGAACCGGGGGAGCAGCGAGACCCAGTACTTC. Translating gives CASSLNRGSSETQYF.

This sequence joins TRBV29-1 and TRBJ2-2; weak D call: TRBD2 (6 bases). The CDR3 runs 13 residues. V shed 7 bases and J shed 8 bases, with 17 bases lying between them. Germline CDR1 is SQVTM and CDR2 is ANQGSEA. The CDR3 DNA is TGCAGCGGGTCCGGGAGCCACCTAGGGGAGCTGTTTTTT. Protein sequence: CSGSGSHLGELFF.

V is TRBV6-2 or TRBV6-3 and J is TRBJ2-2, with 8 bases fitting TRBD2. Germline V CDR1 and CDR2: MNHEY, SVGEGT. V lost 7 bases and J lost 0; bases outside the gene matches: 13. The CDR3 totals 18 residues. CDR3 loop: CASITSGLGHANTGELFF. The CDR3 nucleotides read TGTGCCAGCATTACTAGCGGCTTGGGCCACGCGAACACCGGGGAGCTGTTTTTT.

The chain combines TRBV6-1 with TRBJ2-1; 9 nucleotides line up with TRBD1. This CDR3 has 15 residues. Per the germline V gene, CDR1 is MNHNS and CDR2 is SASEGT. After removal of 6 bases from V and 6 bases from J, the junction contained 9 bases not matched to a gene. Written as DNA, the CDR3 is TGTGCCAGCAGCCGAGACAGGGGGGCAATCAATGAGCAGTTCTTC. It specifies CASSRDRGAINEQFF.

The rearrangement links TRBV7-8 to TRBJ2-3; 12 positions match TRBD2. The junction had 7 bases not matched to a gene; V was cut back by 5 bases and J by 4 bases. Germline CDR1 reads SGHVS; CDR2 reads FQNEAQ. The CDR3 spans 16 residues. CDR3 DNA sequence: TGTGCCAGCAGCGTCCCACTAGCGGGAGGTGCAGATACGCAGTATTTT. It encodes CASSVPLAGGADTQYF.